Shown below are 22 T cell receptor beta chains from a single sample sequenced in a study of blood T cell repertoires in COVID-19. Some clones are missing from TCRdb's copy, which holds only in-frame ones; the method was immunoSEQ multiplex PCR. Here the sample spans approximately 24,000 clones, over 90% being singletons. Sequencing was done on a sample of peripheral blood. The receptors originated from a human donor in a cohort sampled during active COVID-19.

The chain links TRBV24-1 to TRBJ2-1; D is possibly TRBD2 (6 bases). This CDR3 spans 16 amino acids. Trimming shortened V by 3 bases and J by 4 bases, and 15 bases separated the two germline ends. CDR1 and CDR2 from the germline V gene are KGHDR and SFDVKD. This CDR3 is CATSDPGTLEYNEQFF. In DNA form, the CDR3 reads TGTGCCACCAGTGATCCCGGGACTCTCGAATACAATGAGCAGTTCTTC.

This clone was seen only once. This chain links TRBV3-1 (or the pseudogene TRBV3-2) with TRBJ2-5, with D perhaps matching TRBD2 (5 bases). Between the trimmed V and J ends, which lost 4 bases and 7 bases, there was a span of 7 bases. The CDR3 extends over 11 amino acids. Looked up from germline, CDR1 is LGHDT and CDR2 is YNNKEL (reference sequence). CDR3 region: CASSRRGTQYF. The CDR3 DNA follows: TGTGCCAGCAGCCGACGGGGGACCCAGTACTTC.

The chain couples TRBV7-3 to TRBJ2-7, with D possibly TRBD1 on 6 matching bases. Per the germline V gene, CDR1 is SGHTA and CDR2 is FQGTGA. The germline V and J ends were trimmed by 6 bases and 1 base, with 16 bases remaining between them. This CDR3 has 15 amino acids. The CDR3 bases are TGTGCCAGCAGACCAGGACAGACCTTTTCCTACGAGCAGTACTTC. It is translated as CASRPGQTFSYEQYF. Supplemented by reference TRBV7-3 and TRBJ2-7, the full variable domain reads GAGVSQTPSNKVTEKGKYVELRCDPISGHTALYWYRQSLGQGPEFLIYFQGTGAADDSGLPNDRFFAVRPEGSVSTLKIQRTERGDSAVYLCASRPGQTFSYEQYFGPGTRLTVT.

This chain links TRBV6-5 with TRBJ2-7; 11 nucleotides agree with TRBD1. The CDR3 is 15 residues long. V dropped 6 bases and J dropped 3; count of bases not matched to a gene: 7. Germline V gene sequence: CDR1 MNHEY, CDR2 SVGAGI. The DNA for the CDR3 is TGTGCCAGCAGCTACACCGGGACAGGGGGCTACGAGCAGTACTTC. Amino acids: CASSYTGTGGYEQYF.

In the case of this clone: Other DNA sequences in the sample encode the same CDR3. The V call is TRBV12-3 or TRBV12-4, the J call TRBJ1-1; D unclear. V was shortened by 3 bases and J by 1 base, with 6 bases between the two germline ends. This CDR3 spans 13 amino acids. The CDR3 nucleotides read TGTGCCAGCAGTTTGGACTCGAACACTGAAGCTTTCTTT. Its translation is CASSLDSNTEAFF.

V is TRBV7-2 and J is TRBJ2-2; D may be TRBD2 (6 bases). The germline gives CDR1 SGHTA, CDR2 FQGNSA. Trimming took off 4 bases at V and 1 base at J, with 10 bases between the two ends. The length of the CDR3 is 15 residues. CDR3 nucleotides: TGTGCCAGCAGCTCGAGGAGGGGGAACACCGGGGAGCTGTTTTTT. Translating it yields CASSSRRGNTGELFF.

The rearrangement joins TRBV7-8 to TRBJ2-1; TRBD1 aligns across 7 bases. Germline V gene data show CDR1 as SGHVS and CDR2 as FQNEAQ. After removal of 5 bases from V and 3 bases from J, the junction contained 10 bases not matched to a gene. The CDR3 runs 16 residues. The CDR3 sequence is CASSERRPGGYNEQFF. DNA of the CDR3: TGTGCCAGCAGCGAACGGCGGCCAGGGGGCTACAATGAGCAGTTCTTC. Variable domain in full (rest from reference TRBV7-8 and TRBJ2-1): GAGVSQSPRYKVAKRGQDVALRCDPISGHVSLFWYQQALGQGPEFLTYFQNEAQLDKSGLPSDRFFAERPEGSVSTLKIQRTQQEDSAVYLCASSERRPGGYNEQFFGPGTRLTVL.

The V and J genes are TRBV7-2 and TRBJ2-1, with 13 bases that match TRBD2. The CDR3 is made up of 18 amino acids. J lost 8 bases, V lost 1 base, and 11 bases had no gene match. Germline CDR1 is SGHTA and CDR2 is FQGNSA. This chain's CDR3 is CASSLELAGGPFSDEQFF. CDR3 DNA: TGTGCCAGCAGCTTAGAACTAGCGGGAGGGCCTTTTTCGGATGAGCAGTTCTTC.

The chain recombines TRBV30 with TRBJ2-3; 8 bases match TRBD1. The CDR3 loop spans 14 amino acids. Germline CDR1 reads GTSNPN; CDR2 reads SVGIG (reference sequence). V dropped 4 bases and J dropped 6; count of bases not matched to a gene: 9. The CDR3 DNA reads TGTGCCTGGAAGAACAGGGGGACTTTGGATACGCAGTATTTT. Its translation is CAWKNRGTLDTQYF.

The sample holds a few counts of this clone. The rearrangement uses TRBV4-2 and TRBJ2-7, with D tentatively TRBD1 (5 bases). The CDR3 spans 14 residues. Deletions cut 4 bases from V and 0 bases from J, with 10 bases between. Germline V gene lookup returns CDR1 LGHNA and CDR2 YNFKEQ. Written as DNA, the CDR3 is TGTGCCAGCAGCCTATACAGGAGCTCCTACGAGCAGTACTTC. Protein: CASSLYRSSYEQYF.

The CDR3 sequence: CASKDQGWDEKLFF. The CDR3 nucleotides are TGTGCCAGCAAGGATCAGGGGTGGGATGAAAAACTGTTTTTT. The chain is built from TRBV6-5 and TRBJ1-4, with D tentatively TRBD1 (6 bases). Germline lookup yields CDR1 MNHEY and CDR2 SVGAGI. The CDR3 spans 14 residues. The V end was cut by 7 bases, the J end by 6 bases, with 15 bases between.

The V and J genes are TRBV5-4 and TRBJ1-5; perhaps TRBD1 as D (5 bases). Germline V CDR1 and CDR2: SGHNT, YYREEE (reference sequence). V shed 0 bases and J shed 7 bases, with 8 bases lying between them. The CDR3 is made up of 13 amino acids. The CDR3 loop reads CASSLGGGQPQHF. The DNA of the CDR3 is TGTGCCAGCAGCTTGGGCGGGGGGCAGCCCCAGCATTTT. Using reference TRBV5-4 and TRBJ1-5 for the parts outside the CDR3, the full variable domain is ETGVTQSPTHLIKTRGQQVTLRCSSQSGHNTVSWYQQALGQGPQFIFQYYREEENGRGNFPPRFSGLQFPNYSSELNVNALELDDSALYLCASSLGGGQPQHFGDGTRLSIL.

The rearrangement uses TRBV30 and TRBJ1-2; no clear D. V lost 2 bases and J 8 bases, leaving 9 bases between the germline ends. The germline V gene encodes CDR1 GTSNPN and CDR2 SVGIG (reference sequence). The CDR3 is 11 residues long. The CDR3 region is CAWSYSGGYTF. The CDR3 coding sequence is TGTGCCTGGAGTTACTCGGGGGGCTACACCTTC.

The genes are TRBV28 and TRBJ2-1, with 12 bases fitting TRBD2. The junction had 7 bases not matched to a gene; V was cut back by 3 bases and J by 10 bases. The germline V gene encodes CDR1 MDHEN and CDR2 SYDVKM. There are 15 residues in the CDR3. The CDR3 DNA reads TGTGCCAGCAGTTTTCCTAGCGGGGGGGCCGGCGAGCAGTTCTTC. It translates to CASSFPSGGAGEQFF.

J is TRBJ2-7 and V is TRBV5-4; the match to TRBD2 covers 7 bases. The CDR3 is 13 amino acids. The V and J ends lost 4 bases and 1 base, in that order; junction bases with no gene match: 2. CDR1 and CDR2 from the germline V gene are SGHNT and YYREEE (reference sequence). CDR3 region: CASSPGGSYEQYF. In nucleotides, the CDR3 is TGTGCCAGCAGCCCGGGGGGTTCCTACGAGCAGTACTTC.

The gene calls are TRBV7-6 and TRBJ2-3, with TRBD1 matching over 7 bases. Germline lookup yields CDR1 SGHVS and CDR2 FNYEAQ. The J segment lost 5 bases and the V segment lost 1 base, leaving 9 bases of the junction unmatched. The CDR3 has 16 amino acids. The CDR3, as DNA: TGTGCCAGCAGCTTAGTGACAGGGAGTAAAAAAGATACGCAGTATTTT. It specifies CASSLVTGSKKDTQYF.

The chain is built from TRBV7-8 and TRBJ1-1; 7 nucleotides match TRBD1. Germline V CDR1 and CDR2: SGHVS, FQNEAQ. This CDR3 comprises 15 residues. V lost 1 base and J lost 2; bases outside the gene matches: 4. The CDR3 DNA sequence: TGTGCCAGCAGCTTAGTCACAGGGGCTAACACTGAAGCTTTCTTT. It yields the protein CASSLVTGANTEAFF.

The rearrangement uses TRBV18 and TRBJ1-2; 12 bases match TRBD1. V dropped 4 bases and J dropped 7; count of bases not matched to a gene: 13. The CDR3 is 17 amino acids. CDR1 and CDR2 from the germline V gene are KGHSH and LQKENI. CDR3 sequence reads: CASSRGTGGLLEAGYTF. CDR3 coding DNA: TGTGCCAGCTCACGGGGGACAGGGGGCCTTCTTGAGGCTGGCTACACCTTC. Supplemented by reference TRBV18 and TRBJ1-2, the full variable domain reads NAGVMQNPRHLVRRRGQEARLRCSPMKGHSHVYWYRQLPEEGLKFMVYLQKENIIDESGMPKERFSAEFPKEGPSILRIQQVVRGDSAAYFCASSRGTGGLLEAGYTFGSGTRLTVV.

The DNA for the CDR3 is TGTGCCTGGATAGGGGCTGGGGCCAACGTCCTGACTTTC. This gives the protein CAWIGAGANVLTF. The chain combines TRBV30 with TRBJ2-6; TRBD1 might be the D (5 bases). V shed 4 bases and J shed 2 bases, with 6 bases lying between them. The germline CDR1 and CDR2 sequences are GTSNPN and SVGIG (reference sequence). The CDR3 is made up of 13 amino acids.

The V and J genes are TRBV5-1 and TRBJ1-6; D is unresolved. Germline CDR1 and CDR2: SGHRS and YFSETQ. V shed 0 bases and J shed 7 bases, with 14 bases lying between them. The CDR3 is 16 amino acids. The CDR3 nucleotides read TGCGCCAGCAGCTTGGCCTTCACCGCGGCAAATTCACCCCTCCACTTT. Translating gives CASSLAFTAANSPLHF.

The chain couples TRBV7-2 to TRBJ2-7; 10 bases match TRBD2. Trimming took 2 bases from V and 2 from J; bases not matched to a gene: 6. This CDR3 region has 16 residues. CDR1 is SGHTA and CDR2 is FQGNSA in the germline V gene. The CDR3 is CASSLRASGGTYEQYF. Written as DNA, the CDR3 is TGTGCCAGCAGCTTACGGGCTAGCGGGGGTACCTACGAGCAGTACTTC. Variable domain in full (rest from reference TRBV7-2 and TRBJ2-7): GAGVSQSPSNKVTEKGKDVELRCDPISGHTALYWYRQSLGQGLEFLIYFQGNSAPDKSGLPSDRFSAERTGGSVSTLTIQRTQQEDSAVYLCASSLRASGGTYEQYFGPGTRLTVT.

V and J are TRBV4-1 and TRBJ1-6; D is unclear. The V end was cut by 0 bases, the J end by 0 bases, with 12 bases between. Per germline, CDR1 MGHRA and CDR2 YSYEKL. The length of the CDR3 is 18 residues. CDR3 coding DNA: TGCGCCAGCAGCCAAGATGGAACAGTAAGCTCCTATAATTCACCCCTCCACTTT. Its translation is CASSQDGTVSSYNSPLHF.